The entry below describes one TCR beta chain. What this receptor recognizes is not known. Base qualities are not provided; no much larger clone lies one nucleotide away. There are 19 amino acids in the CDR3, from cysteine to phenylalanine inclusive. Only the CDR3 part of the read is kept: 57 bases, read in frame from the first base. The germline V gene encodes CDR1 MNHNS and CDR2 SASEGT. V is pruned by 4 bases and J by 3 bases, leaving 19 bases of the junction without a gene match. The record originates from a study of vaccination effects on CD4 cells after COVID-19 (dated by TCRdb to between 2021 and 2024). Background on the whole study: Two doses of either the BNT162b2 or the mRNA-1273 mRNA SARS-CoV-2 vaccine were administered to participants. The Oncomine TCR Beta short-read assay on an Illumina iSeq 100 was used to sequence cultures from other donors in the study. SARS-CoV-2 spike-specific CD4+ TCR repertoires from before and after mRNA vaccination were compared in COVID-19 convalescent patients and in infection-naive vaccine recipients. Pre-vaccine samples were drawn from two convalescent patients 16 days and one week before the first dose, at 142 and 148 days after COVID-19 diagnosis. Altogether, 10 COVID-19 convalescent patients and several SARS-CoV-2-naive healthy vaccine recipients made up the full study. The research as a whole found: In convalescent patients, the post-vaccine spike-reactive repertoire was composed mainly of new vaccine-induced clones that were largely distinct from infection-induced clones. Marked clonal contraction was observed in both infection-induced and vaccine-induced clones at late post-vaccination timepoints, consistent with waning T cell responses. The study was limited by a small number of convalescent patients and lacked early post-infection timepoints.

Libraries were built with the immunoSEQ multiplex PCR assay. DNA from the CD4+ T cells that had been cultured and isolated underwent TCR beta CDR3 sequencing. The published analysis was carried out like this. The analysis removed non-productive TCR sequences, trimmed reads to the CDR3 region, and retained only CDR3s that were 7 or more amino acids long. The MANAFEST web app was used to identify antigen-specific clonotypes by comparing expansion in peptide wells with expansion in reference cultures. To be called positive, a clone needed expansion at FDR<0.05 compared with the reference and with all other wells, an odds ratio greater than 5, and a frequency greater than 0.1% in two replicate wells. A clonotype was called cross-reactive if it was significantly expanded both in SARS-CoV-2 spike wells and in at least one common cold coronavirus spike condition. Using the stringdist R package, CDR3 similarity was measured by Levenshtein distance, and unrooted trees were constructed with ape in R 3.6.1. Entries here come from immuneACCESS through TCRdb and include only in-frame sequences with V and J called. Some clones fail to appear in such tables; in the studies checked, an unresolved V gene covers under half of the shortfall, and the cause of the remainder is unknown. D and trimming were read from the DNA, whereas the V and J calls and clone size are those reported in that table. The sample has around 30,000 clones on record, roughly 71% of them singletons. The ten biggest clones cover roughly 18% of the sample.

In the ViraFEST assay, PBMC were stimulated with viral peptide pools, and TCR sequencing was then used to find antigen-specific CD4+ T cell clonotypes based on their expansion. After approximately eleven days of culture, CD4+ T cells were isolated with the EasySep CD4+ T cell isolation kit. PCR-confirmed SARS-CoV-2 infection had occurred in convalescent patients between March and December 2020, before the Alpha, Beta and Delta variants emerged in the United States. About 2.1 million PBMC per well were cultured in IMDM with around 5% human AB serum, 10 IU/ml IL-2 and gentamicin, plus 10 ug/ml peptides. Half of the culture medium was replaced with fresh IL-2-containing medium on days 3 and 7. Each peptide stimulation condition was cultured in triplicate wells unless otherwise noted. Using Ficoll-Paque Plus gradient centrifugation, PBMC were separated from whole blood and then either used fresh or cryopreserved at -140C. The overlapping peptide pools covered the spike proteins of SARS-CoV-2 and of the common cold coronaviruses HCoV-NL63, HCoV-OC43 and HCoV-229E. The QIAamp micro DNA kit was used to extract genomic DNA from the cultured CD4+ T cells.

Rearrangement joined TRBV6-1 to TRBJ2-7, with 9 central nucleotides matching TRBD2. This sequence was found in a human donor who had a prior SARS-CoV-2 infection. This material consisted of CD4+ T cells from PBMCs cultured with SARS-CoV-2 spike peptides, taken before COVID-19 vaccination. Per the publication, the cell subset or site label means: SARS-CoV-2 spike overlapping peptide pool stimulation. The CDR3 amino acid sequence is: CASSVKGLATSSGVYEQYF. The DNA sequence is as follows: TGTGCCAGCAGTGTTAAGGGACTAGCAACCTCATCTGGGGTCTACGAGCAGTACTTC.